The 19 T cell receptor beta chains presented below share a single source sample, sequenced in a study of OX40 agonist ivuxolimab in advanced cancers. The library relied on the immunoSEQ multiplex PCR assay. TCRdb retrieved this table from immuneACCESS and kept in-frame rearrangements only. Not all clones are present; in checked studies, unresolved V genes account for under half, and no reason is known for the remainder. This sample lists 80,000 to 95,000 clones; just over 90% were detected once. Jointly, the top ten make up 0.51% of the sample. The sample consisted of CD4+ or CD8+ T cells sorted from blood, taken in a trial of the OX40 agonist ivuxolimab. The receptor source for this set is an adult with an advanced solid tumor such as melanoma, head and neck, liver or kidney cancer.

The rearrangement joins TRBV10-1 to TRBJ2-7, with 9 bases that match TRBD1. Germline trimming cut 9 bases from V and 6 bases from J; bases unmatched to any gene: 12. This CDR3 has 14 amino acids. Looked up from germline, CDR1 is WNHNN and CDR2 is SYGVQD (reference sequence). The CDR3 spells CASKTLNRGLEQYF. The DNA of the CDR3 is TGCGCCAGTAAAACCTTAAACAGGGGGCTCGAGCAGTACTTC.

The chain joins TRBV5-6 to TRBJ1-1; D is undetermined. This CDR3 is built from 13 residues. Trimming left V 4 bases short and J 4 bases short, with 11 bases between. Per the germline V gene, CDR1 is SGHDT and CDR2 is YYEEEE. The CDR3 nucleotides are TGTGCCAGCAGCCCCGGCCATGTCACTGAAGCTTTCTTT. This gives the protein CASSPGHVTEAFF.

V is TRBV30 and J is TRBJ1-5, with D unclear. The CDR3 is made up of 12 amino acids. V was cut by 5 bases and J by 7 bases, with 12 bases left in between. Germline CDR1 and CDR2: GTSNPN and SVGIG (reference sequence). As DNA, the CDR3 is TGTGCCTGGGGACCGGGAGCACAGCCCCAGCATTTT. Protein: CAWGPGAQPQHF.

The chain links TRBV7-9 to TRBJ2-7, with TRBD1 identical over 7 bases. The V and J ends lost 4 bases and 3 bases, in that order; junction bases with no gene match: 6. CDR1 and CDR2 from the germline V gene are SEHNR and FQNEAQ (reference sequence). This CDR3 region has 14 residues. The CDR3 is CASSSATGRYEQYF. Written as DNA, the CDR3 is TGTGCCAGCAGCTCCGCGACAGGGCGCTACGAGCAGTACTTC.

The chain joins TRBV10-3 to TRBJ1-5; D is undetermined. The CDR3 extends over 14 amino acids. Germline-derived CDR1 and CDR2 are ENHRY and SYGVKD. V lost 5 bases to trimming and J lost 8 bases, with 16 bases between them. In DNA form, the CDR3 reads TGTGCCATCAGTACGGACCCTAATTTCGAGCCCCAGCATTTT. This encodes CAISTDPNFEPQHF.

V usage is TRBV6-1 and J usage is TRBJ1-2; no definite D call. The CDR3 extends over 16 amino acids. Trimming pared 2 bases from V and 0 bases from J, leaving 13 bases between. The V gene's germline CDR1 is MNHNS and CDR2 SASEGT. In nucleotides, the CDR3 is TGTGCCAGCAGTGAAACATGGGAGGCATCTAACTATGGCTACACCTTC. Protein product: CASSETWEASNYGYTF.

J is TRBJ2-5 and V is TRBV6-6; D unclear. Trimming removed 5 bases at V and 9 bases at J, with 16 bases between. This CDR3 comprises 13 residues. The germline V gene encodes CDR1 MNHNY and CDR2 SVGAGI (reference sequence). As DNA, the CDR3 is TGTGCCAGCAGTCCACACCCCAATCTAGCCCAGTACTTC. Protein product: CASSPHPNLAQYF.

This chain connects TRBV2 to TRBJ1-3; D is unresolved. The CDR3 sequence is 15 residues long. Germline V gene data show CDR1 as SNHLY and CDR2 as FYNNEI. V gave up 6 bases and J gave up 4 bases, with 16 bases separating them. The CDR3 nucleotides are TGTGCCAGCAGGTCCAGCCTGCTAGCGGGAAACACCATATATTTT. This sequence encodes CASRSSLLAGNTIYF.

This clone was seen just once. This chain uses TRBV6-1 with TRBJ2-3, with D maybe TRBD2 (6 bases). The V end was cut by 5 bases, the J end by 7 bases, with 13 bases between. This CDR3 is built from 13 residues. CDR1 is MNHNS, CDR2 SASEGT, per germline. The CDR3 DNA sequence: TGTGCCAGCAGTCCGACTAGTCTGTATACGCAGTATTTT. It yields the protein CASSPTSLYTQYF.

A remark on this clone: Sequence at one end of the junction differs from germline and may be a read error. This chain joins TRBV11-3 and TRBJ2-3; 8 bases map to TRBD1. Germline loops: CDR1 SGHNT, CDR2 YENEEA. CDR3 length: 12 amino acids. This CDR3 reads CASSPQGAIRFF. The CDR3 region has the DNA TGTGCCAGCAGCCCGCAGGGGGCTATCCGTTTTTTT.

This clone was seen a single time. This rearrangement joins TRBV14 to TRBJ2-7; a weak D match, TRBD1 (5 bases). Germline V CDR1 and CDR2: SGHDN, FVKESK. V was trimmed by 1 base and J by 0 bases, leaving 19 bases between them. The length of the CDR3 is 18 residues. The CDR3 spells CASSQVMGRQGSSYEQYF. The DNA of the CDR3 is TGTGCCAGCAGCCAAGTCATGGGGCGCCAGGGTTCCTCCTACGAGCAGTACTTC.

This rearrangement joins TRBV6-1 to TRBJ2-1, with a tentative D call TRBD2 (6 bases). The CDR3 spans 13 residues. The germline V gene has CDR1 MNHNS and CDR2 SASEGT. Trimming took 9 bases from V and 7 from J, leaving 16 bases between them. CDR3 in amino acids: CASRDSSGNEQFF. The CDR3 coding sequence is TGTGCCAGTCGGGACTCCTCAGGAAATGAGCAGTTCTTC.

The chain uses TRBV6-1 and TRBJ2-7, with 10 bases lining up with TRBD1. Germline loops: CDR1 MNHNS, CDR2 SASEGT. J lost 2 bases, V lost 7 bases, and 8 bases had no gene match. The CDR3 totals 15 residues. The CDR3 nucleotides are TGTGCCAGCACCCGCGGGACAGGGGATACCTACGAGCAGTACTTC. Amino acid sequence: CASTRGTGDTYEQYF.

V gene TRBV9 combines with J gene TRBJ1-4, with D unclear. CDR1 and CDR2 (germline): SGDLS, YYNGEE. This CDR3 has 15 amino acids. V lost 4 bases and J 5 bases, leaving 15 bases between the germline ends. The CDR3 reads CASSPRDRWNEKLFF. The DNA for the CDR3 is TGTGCCAGCAGCCCCCGAGATCGGTGGAATGAAAAACTGTTTTTT.

The CDR3 loop is CASSVGPTSYEQYF. DNA for the CDR3: TGTGCCAGCAGCGTTGGCCCGACTTCCTACGAGCAGTACTTC. The rearrangement uses TRBV9 and TRBJ2-7; D not certain. The germline V gene encodes CDR1 SGDLS and CDR2 YYNGEE. The CDR3 loop spans 14 amino acids. The V gene lost 2 bases and the J gene lost 1 base, with 10 bases spanning the gap. The full variable domain, in which reference TRBV9 and TRBJ2-7 provide the parts outside the CDR3, is DSGVTQTPKHLITATGQRVTLRCSPRSGDLSVYWYQQSLDQGLQFLIQYYNGEERAKGNILERFSAQQFPDLHSELNLSSLELGDSALYFCASSVGPTSYEQYFGPGTRLTVT.

The gene calls are TRBV5-8 and TRBJ2-7, with D possibly being TRBD2 (5 bases). Trimming removed 0 bases at V and 2 bases at J, with 12 bases between. This CDR3 contains 15 residues. The germline V gene has CDR1 SGHTS and CDR2 YDEGEE. The CDR3: CASSLVPAATYEQYF. In DNA, the CDR3 is TGTGCCAGCAGCTTGGTGCCAGCGGCTACCTACGAGCAGTACTTC.

V and J are TRBV5-1 and TRBJ2-3; D not certain. The CDR3 consists of 18 residues. The V gene lost 0 bases and the J gene lost 3 bases, with 20 bases spanning the gap. Looked up from germline, CDR1 is SGHRS and CDR2 is YFSETQ. CDR3: CASSLGGGARSTTDTQYF. The CDR3 DNA is TGCGCCAGCAGCTTGGGGGGTGGAGCGAGATCAACTACAGATACGCAGTATTTT.

The V gene is TRBV7-2, the J gene TRBJ2-7; TRBD2 agrees at 14 bases. V lost 6 bases to trimming and J lost 2 bases; unmatched junction nucleotides: 6. Germline CDR1 is SGHTA and CDR2 is FQGNSA. CDR3 length equals 16 residues. The CDR3 here is CASRRGLAGETYEQYF. The CDR3 DNA is TGTGCCAGCAGGCGGGGACTAGCGGGGGAGACCTACGAGCAGTACTTC. The full variable domain, in which reference TRBV7-2 and TRBJ2-7 provide the parts outside the CDR3, is GAGVSQSPSNKVTEKGKDVELRCDPISGHTALYWYRQSLGQGLEFLIYFQGNSAPDKSGLPSDRFSAERTGGSVSTLTIQRTQQEDSAVYLCASRRGLAGETYEQYFGPGTRLTVT.

The rearrangement uses TRBV4-2 and TRBJ2-4; TRBD2 is a possible D gene (7 bases). The CDR3 consists of 17 residues. The V gene's germline CDR1 is LGHNA and CDR2 YNFKEQ. V lost 1 base and J 0 bases, leaving 13 bases between the germline ends. CDR3 nucleotides: TGTGCCAGCAGCCAAGTGGGGGCGGGGGAAGCCAAAAACATTCAGTACTTC. Protein: CASSQVGAGEAKNIQYF.